A selection of T cell receptor beta chains follows, all from one sample in a study of shared clonotypes between healthy human individuals. Profiled with immunoSEQ multiplex PCR; TCRdb holds only in-frame clones, not every one. The data contain some 1.1 million clones, approximately 77% of them singletons. The sequenced sample was memory CD4+ T cells from PBMCs. Receptors originate from a young man in good health. Some clones in this sample may be carry-over from other donors' samples. Each CDR3 is given with its conserved first and last residue. The D gene is left open where the match is weak. The size entry is marked missing in some rows and otherwise reads once, few, many or a size class.

clone size,V gene,D gene,J gene,CDR3 DNA,CDR3 protein
-,TRBV5-6,-,TRBJ1-2,TGTGCCAGCAGCCTTTGGACAGAGTATGGCTACACCTTC,CASSLWTEYGYTF
many,TRBV13,-,TRBJ2-7,TGTGCCAGCAGCGCCGGTCCCGCGGAGCAGTACTTC,CASSAGPAEQYF
-,TRBV6-1,TRBD1,TRBJ1-1,TGTGCCACGCACAGGGGGGGAAACACTGAAGCTTTCTTT,CATHRGGNTEAFF
-,TRBV9,-,TRBJ1-3,TGTGCCAGCAGCGTAGATCCGTCAGGGGGAAACACCATATATTTT,CASSVDPSGGNTIYF
-,TRBV27,-,TRBJ1-5,TGTGCCAGCAGTTCACAACCGCCGCGGTGCAAGCATTTT,CASSSQPPRCKHF
-,TRBV5-1,-,TRBJ1-2,TGCGCCAGCAGCGGGGGCGCGGGACCCTATGGCTACACCTTC,CASSGGAGPYGYTF
few,TRBV19,TRBD2,TRBJ2-5,TGTGCCAGTAGTCCAGCGGGACTAGCGGAGCGGGGGACCCAGTACTTC,CASSPAGLAERGTQYF
-,TRBV10-3,-,TRBJ2-7,TGTGCCATCAGTGTAACCCCCAGGTCCTACGAGCAGTACTTC,CAISVTPRSYEQYF
-,TRBV28,-,TRBJ2-6,TGTGCCAGCAGCCCCCGCGGAAGGGCCAACGTCCTGACTTTC,CASSPRGRANVLTF
few,TRBV7-6,-,TRBJ2-5,TGTGCCAGCAGCTTAGTGGGCGGGAAACAAGAGACCCAGTACTTC,CASSLVGGKQETQYF
-,TRBV7-6,TRBD2,TRBJ2-3,TGTGCCAGTTCACGAGCGGGAGAGGGCACAGATACGCAGTATTTT,CASSRAGEGTDTQYF